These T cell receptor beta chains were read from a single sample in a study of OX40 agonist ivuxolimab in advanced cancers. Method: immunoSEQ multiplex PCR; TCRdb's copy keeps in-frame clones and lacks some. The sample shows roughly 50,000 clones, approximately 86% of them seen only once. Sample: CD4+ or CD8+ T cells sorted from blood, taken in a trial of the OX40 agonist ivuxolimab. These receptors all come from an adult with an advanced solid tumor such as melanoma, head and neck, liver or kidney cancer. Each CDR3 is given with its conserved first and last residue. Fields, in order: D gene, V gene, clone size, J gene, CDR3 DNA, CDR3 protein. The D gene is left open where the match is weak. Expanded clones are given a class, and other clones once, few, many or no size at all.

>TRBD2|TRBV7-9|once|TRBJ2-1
TGTGCCAGCAGCCGCCCCCGAACAATGACTAGCGGGGTGGACAATGAGCAGTTCTTC
CASSRPRTMTSGVDNEQFF
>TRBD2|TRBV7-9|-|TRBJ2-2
TGTGCCAGCGGGACGGGGGGACCAAAGAGTAGCGGAGACACCGGGGAGCTGTTTTTT
CASGTGGPKSSGDTGELFF
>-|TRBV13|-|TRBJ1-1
TGTGCCAGCACCCTTGGGGAGAACACTGAAGCTTTCTTT
CASTLGENTEAFF
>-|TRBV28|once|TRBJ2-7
TGTGCCAGCACCTGGGGGGGCAGAAAGGAGCAGTACTTC
CASTWGGRKEQYF
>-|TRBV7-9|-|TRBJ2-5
TGTGCCAGCAGCTTAGGGTCCGGGGGCGGAGAGACCCAGTACTTC
CASSLGSGGGETQYF
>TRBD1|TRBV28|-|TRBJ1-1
TGTGCCAGCAGTCTCCGGACAGGGAACACTGAAGCTTTCTTT
CASSLRTGNTEAFF
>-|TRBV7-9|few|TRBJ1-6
TGTGCCAGCAGCTTTGGGGCAGGTAGTTCACCCCTCCACTTT
CASSFGAGSSPLHF
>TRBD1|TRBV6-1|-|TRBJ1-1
TGTGCCAGCAGTGAAGGCGCAGGGGGCAGGGTGAACACTGAAGCTTTCTTT
CASSEGAGGRVNTEAFF
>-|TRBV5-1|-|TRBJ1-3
TGCGCCAGCAGCTCCGGGAGCCCTGGAAACACCATATATTTT
CASSSGSPGNTIYF
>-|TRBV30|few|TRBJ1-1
TGTGCCTGGAGTGTACGGAACCGGGTGAGGGCTTTCTTT
CAWSVRNRVRAFF
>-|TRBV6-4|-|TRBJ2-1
TGTGCCAGCAGCGTCACTAGGGGGAATGAGCAGTTCTTC
CASSVTRGNEQFF
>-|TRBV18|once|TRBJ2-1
TGTGCCAGCTCACAGGGGATAAACAATGTAGAGCAGTTCTTC
CASSQGINNVEQFF
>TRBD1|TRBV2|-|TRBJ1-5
TGTGCCAGCAGTGACAGGGGGGCCCTCAATCAGCCCCAGCATTTT
CASSDRGALNQPQHF
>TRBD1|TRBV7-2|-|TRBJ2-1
TGTGCCAGCAGCCTAGACAGGGGGCGAACCAATGAGCAGTTCTTC
CASSLDRGRTNEQFF
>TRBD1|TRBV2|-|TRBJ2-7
TGTGCCAGCAGTCCGGGACAGGGGGGGATCTACGAGCAGTACTTC
CASSPGQGGIYEQYF
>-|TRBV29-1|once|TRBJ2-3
TGCAGCGTTGCTCGGGTAGGCATCACAACAGATACGCAGTATTTT
CSVARVGITTDTQYF
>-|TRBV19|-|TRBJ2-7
TGTGCCAGTAGCCGCGACTCCCCAGTGGGCGAGCAGTACTTC
CASSRDSPVGEQYF
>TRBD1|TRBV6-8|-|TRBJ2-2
TGTGCCAGCAGGGGGGGACAGGGGGAAGTGGCCGGGGAGCTGTTTTTT
CASRGGQGEVAGELFF
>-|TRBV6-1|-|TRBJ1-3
TGTGCCAGCAAAGGGACGGGGAGCTCTGGAAACACCATATATTTT
CASKGTGSSGNTIYF
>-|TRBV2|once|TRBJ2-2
TGTGCCAGCAGTCGCAGTAACACCGGGGAGCTGTTTTTT
CASSRSNTGELFF
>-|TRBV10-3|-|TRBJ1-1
TGTGCCATCAGTGAAGGGTTAGGTGAAGCTTTCTTT
CAISEGLGEAFF
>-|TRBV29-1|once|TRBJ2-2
TGCAGCGTTGTGGGTTATGGGGAGCTGTTTTTT
CSVVGYGELFF
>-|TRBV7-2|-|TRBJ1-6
TGTGCCAGCAGCTTTTCAAATTCACCCCTCCACTTT
CASSFSNSPLHF
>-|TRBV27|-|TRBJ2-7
TGTGCCAGCAGTCGCCCCCCAGACAAGCAGTACTTC
CASSRPPDKQYF
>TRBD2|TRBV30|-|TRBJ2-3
TGTGCCTGGACTTCGAGTAGCGGGGTTACGCAGTATTTT
CAWTSSSGVTQYF
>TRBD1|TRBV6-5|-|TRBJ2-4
TGTGCCAGCAGTAAACAGGGGGCGCGGGGCATTCAGTACTTC
CASSKQGARGIQYF
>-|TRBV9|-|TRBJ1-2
TGTGCCAGCAGCGTAGGTTCCAGGGTCGACTATGGCTACACCTTC
CASSVGSRVDYGYTF
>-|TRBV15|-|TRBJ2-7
TGTGCCACCAGTCCTGACCTTTACGAGCAGTACTTC
CATSPDLYEQYF
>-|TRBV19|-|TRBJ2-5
TGTGCCAGTAGTCGACAGGCCCAAGAGACCCAGTACTTC
CASSRQAQETQYF
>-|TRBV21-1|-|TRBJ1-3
TGTGCCAGCAGCAAAGTTCGACAGGTCGACACTGGAAACACCATATATTTT
CASSKVRQVDTGNTIYF
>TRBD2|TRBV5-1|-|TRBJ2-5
TGCGCCAGCAGCTTGCGACTACTAGCGGGGGATGATATGGAGACCCAGTACTTC
CASSLRLLAGDDMETQYF
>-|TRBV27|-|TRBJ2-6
TGTGCCAGCAGTTTATTTGGGACAACCATCTCTGGGGCCAACGTCCTGACTTTC
CASSLFGTTISGANVLTF
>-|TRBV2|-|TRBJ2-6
TGTGCCAGCAGTGAATCGGGACAAATCTCTGGGGCCAACGTCCTGACTTTC
CASSESGQISGANVLTF
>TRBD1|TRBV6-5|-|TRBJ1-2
TGTGCCAGCAGTTACTCCCAGGACAGGGACGGGGGCTACACCTTC
CASSYSQDRDGGYTF
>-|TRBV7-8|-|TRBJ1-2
TGTGCCAGCAGCCCTAGGAGACAGGACTATGGCTACACCTTC
CASSPRRQDYGYTF
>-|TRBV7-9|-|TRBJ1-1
TGTGCCAGCAGCTTGGGACACCAAAACACTGAAGCTTTCTTT
CASSLGHQNTEAFF
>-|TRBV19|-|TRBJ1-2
TGTGCCAGTAGGGAGGGAGCTAACTATGGCTACACCTTC
CASREGANYGYTF
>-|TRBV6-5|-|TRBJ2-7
TGTGCCAGCAGTTTGGCTGGGTACCAAACCTACGAGCAGTACTTC
CASSLAGYQTYEQYF
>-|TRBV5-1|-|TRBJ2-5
TGCGCCAGCAGCCTGACCCCCAGCAGTCAAGAGACCCAGTACTTC
CASSLTPSSQETQYF
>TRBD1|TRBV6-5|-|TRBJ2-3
TGTGCCAGCAGTTACTCCGTGACAGGGGGATCCGTTACGCAGTATTTT
CASSYSVTGGSVTQYF
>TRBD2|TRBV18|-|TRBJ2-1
TGTGCCAGCTCACCGGGTAGCGGGGGATCCTACAATGAGCAGTTCTTC
CASSPGSGGSYNEQFF
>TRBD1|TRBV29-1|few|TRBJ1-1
TGCAGCGTGGAGGGACAGGGCCACACTGAAGCTTTCTTT
CSVEGQGHTEAFF
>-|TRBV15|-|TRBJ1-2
TGTGCCACCAGCAGAGTCACCGGGACACCCCTCTATGGCTACACCTTC
CATSRVTGTPLYGYTF
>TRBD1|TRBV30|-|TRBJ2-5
TGTGCCTGGAGTGTACAGGGGGGGACCCAGTACTTC
CAWSVQGGTQYF
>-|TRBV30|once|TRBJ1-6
TGTGCCTGGAGTGTAAGACAGCCCGGAAACTATAATTCACCCCTCCACTTT
CAWSVRQPGNYNSPLHF
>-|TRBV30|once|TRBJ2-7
TGTGCCTGGAGTGTACGGTTCGAGCAGTACTTC
CAWSVRFEQYF
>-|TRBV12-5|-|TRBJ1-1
TGTGCTAGTGGGGGACGGAACACTGAAGCTTTCTTT
CASGGRNTEAFF
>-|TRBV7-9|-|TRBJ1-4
TGTGCCAGCAGTACTAGGGGAGACAGCGGTGAAAAACTGTTTTTT
CASSTRGDSGEKLFF
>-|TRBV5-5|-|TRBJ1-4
TGTGCCAGCAGCCCTCAGTGGGGGGTTTATCGTGAAAAACTGTTTTTT
CASSPQWGVYREKLFF
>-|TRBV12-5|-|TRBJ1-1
TGTGCTAGTGGTTTGGTACTTCTGCAGGCCATGAACACTGAAGCTTTCTTT
CASGLVLLQAMNTEAFF
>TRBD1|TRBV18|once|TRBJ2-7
TGTGCCAGCTCACTGGGACAGAGCTCCTACGAGCAGTACTTC
CASSLGQSSYEQYF
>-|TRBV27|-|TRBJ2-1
TGTGCCAGCATGGTGGGGGCGGCCTACAATGAGCAGTTCTTC
CASMVGAAYNEQFF
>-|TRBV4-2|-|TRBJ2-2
TGTGCCAGCAGCCCCGGTAGGAGTCCCGGGGAGCTGTTTTTT
CASSPGRSPGELFF